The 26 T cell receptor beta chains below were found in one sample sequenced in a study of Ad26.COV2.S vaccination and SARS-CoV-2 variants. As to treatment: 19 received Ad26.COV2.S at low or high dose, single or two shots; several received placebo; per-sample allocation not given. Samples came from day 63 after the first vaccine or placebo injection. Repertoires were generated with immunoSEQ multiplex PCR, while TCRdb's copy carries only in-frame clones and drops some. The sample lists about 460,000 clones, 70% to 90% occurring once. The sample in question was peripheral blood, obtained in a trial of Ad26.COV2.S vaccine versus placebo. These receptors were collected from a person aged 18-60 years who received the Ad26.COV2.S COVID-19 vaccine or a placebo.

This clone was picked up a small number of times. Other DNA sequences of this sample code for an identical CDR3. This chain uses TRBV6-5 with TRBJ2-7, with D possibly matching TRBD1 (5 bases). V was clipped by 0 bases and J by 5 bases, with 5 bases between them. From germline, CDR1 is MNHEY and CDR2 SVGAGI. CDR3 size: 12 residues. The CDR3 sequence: CASSYSGDEQYF. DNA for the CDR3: TGTGCCAGCAGTTACTCAGGGGACGAGCAGTACTTC.

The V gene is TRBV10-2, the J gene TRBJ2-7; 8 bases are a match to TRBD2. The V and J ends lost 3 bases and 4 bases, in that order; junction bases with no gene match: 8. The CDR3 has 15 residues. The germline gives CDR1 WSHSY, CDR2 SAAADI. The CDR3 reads CASSDQTSDLYEQYF. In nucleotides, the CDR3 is TGCGCCAGCAGTGACCAGACTAGCGATTTATACGAGCAGTACTTC.

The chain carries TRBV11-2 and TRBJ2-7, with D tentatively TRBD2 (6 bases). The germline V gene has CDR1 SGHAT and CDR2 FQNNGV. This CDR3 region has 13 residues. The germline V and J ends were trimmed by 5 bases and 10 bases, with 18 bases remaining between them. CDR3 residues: CASSVSLGGLQYF. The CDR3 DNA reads TGTGCCAGCAGCGTATCGCTCGGGGGACTCCAGTACTTC.

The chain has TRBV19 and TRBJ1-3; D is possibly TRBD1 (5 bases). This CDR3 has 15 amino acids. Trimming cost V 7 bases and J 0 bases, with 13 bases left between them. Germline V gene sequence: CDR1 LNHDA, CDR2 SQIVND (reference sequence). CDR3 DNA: TGTGCCAGTACTCGACAGAAAGTCTCTGGAAACACCATATATTTT. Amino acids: CASTRQKVSGNTIYF.

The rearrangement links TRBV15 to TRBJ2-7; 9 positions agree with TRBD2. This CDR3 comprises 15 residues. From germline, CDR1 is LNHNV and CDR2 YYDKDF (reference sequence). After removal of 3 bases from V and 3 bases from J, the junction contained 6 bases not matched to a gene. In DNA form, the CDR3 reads TGTGCCACCAGCAGGGAGACTAGCGGAAACTACGAGCAGTACTTC. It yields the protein CATSRETSGNYEQYF. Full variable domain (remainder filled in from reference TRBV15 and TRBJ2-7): DAMVIQNPRYQVTQFGKPVTLSCSQTLNHNVMYWYQQKSSQAPKLLFHYYDKDFNNEADTPDNFQSRRPNTSFCFLDIRSPGLGDTAMYLCATSRETSGNYEQYFGPGTRLTVT.

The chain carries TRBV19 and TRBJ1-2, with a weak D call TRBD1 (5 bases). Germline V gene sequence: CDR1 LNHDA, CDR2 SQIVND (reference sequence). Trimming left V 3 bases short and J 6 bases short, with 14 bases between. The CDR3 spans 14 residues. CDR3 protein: CASSMFRPGDGYTF. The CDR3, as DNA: TGTGCCAGTAGTATGTTCCGACCGGGGGATGGCTACACCTTC.

The CDR3 region is CASSPTSGRRGNEQFF. As DNA, the CDR3 is TGTGCCAGCAGTCCCACTAGCGGGAGAAGAGGAAATGAGCAGTTCTTC. V usage is TRBV6-4 and J usage is TRBJ2-1; 11 bases agree with TRBD2. Germline CDR1 and CDR2: MRHNA and SNTAGT. The CDR3 has 16 residues. V dropped 5 bases and J dropped 7; count of bases not matched to a gene: 10.

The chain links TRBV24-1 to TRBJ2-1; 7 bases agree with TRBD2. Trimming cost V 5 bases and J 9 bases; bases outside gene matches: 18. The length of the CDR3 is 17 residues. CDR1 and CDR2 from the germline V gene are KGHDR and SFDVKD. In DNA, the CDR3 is TGTGCCACCAGTGGTGCCGGACTAGGGCCTAAGGGGAGTGAGCAGTTCTTC. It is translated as CATSGAGLGPKGSEQFF.

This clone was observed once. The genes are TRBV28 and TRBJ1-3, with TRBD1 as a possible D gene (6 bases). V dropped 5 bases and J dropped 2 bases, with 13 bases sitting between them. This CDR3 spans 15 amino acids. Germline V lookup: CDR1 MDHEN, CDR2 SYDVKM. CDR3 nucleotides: TGTGCCAGCAGTCAAGCAGGGGCAGCTGGAAACACCATATATTTT. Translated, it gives CASSQAGAAGNTIYF.

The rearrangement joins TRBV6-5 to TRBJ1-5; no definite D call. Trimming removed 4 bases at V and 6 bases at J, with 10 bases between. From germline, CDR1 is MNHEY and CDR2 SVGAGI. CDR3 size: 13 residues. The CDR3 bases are TGTGCCAGCAGTTCTGTGCGGGGTCAGCCCCAGCATTTT. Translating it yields CASSSVRGQPQHF.

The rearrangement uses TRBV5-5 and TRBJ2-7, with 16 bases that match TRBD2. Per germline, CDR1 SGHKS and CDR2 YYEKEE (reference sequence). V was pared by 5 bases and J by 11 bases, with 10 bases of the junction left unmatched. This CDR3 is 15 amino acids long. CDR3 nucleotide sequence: TGTGCCAGCAGGATAGGGACTAGCGGGAGGGCCGGAAAGTACTTC. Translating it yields CASRIGTSGRAGKYF.

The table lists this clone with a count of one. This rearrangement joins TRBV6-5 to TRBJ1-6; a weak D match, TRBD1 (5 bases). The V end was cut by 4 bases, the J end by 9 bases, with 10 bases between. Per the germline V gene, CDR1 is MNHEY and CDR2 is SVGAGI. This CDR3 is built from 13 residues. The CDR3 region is CASSWEGSSPLHF. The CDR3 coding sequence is TGTGCCAGCAGTTGGGAGGGGAGTTCACCCCTCCACTTT.

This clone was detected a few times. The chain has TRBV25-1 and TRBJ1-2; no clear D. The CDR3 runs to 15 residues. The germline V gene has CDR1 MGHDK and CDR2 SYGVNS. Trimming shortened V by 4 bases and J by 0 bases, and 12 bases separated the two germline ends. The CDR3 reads CASSGGALANYGYTF. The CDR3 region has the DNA TGTGCCAGCAGTGGAGGTGCCCTGGCTAACTATGGCTACACCTTC.

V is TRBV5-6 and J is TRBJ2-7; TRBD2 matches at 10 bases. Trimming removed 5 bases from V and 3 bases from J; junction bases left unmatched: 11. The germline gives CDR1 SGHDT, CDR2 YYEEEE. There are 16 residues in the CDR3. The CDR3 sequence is CASSPGLASPRYEQYF. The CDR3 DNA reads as TGTGCCAGCAGTCCGGGACTAGCGTCTCCCCGCTACGAGCAGTACTTC.

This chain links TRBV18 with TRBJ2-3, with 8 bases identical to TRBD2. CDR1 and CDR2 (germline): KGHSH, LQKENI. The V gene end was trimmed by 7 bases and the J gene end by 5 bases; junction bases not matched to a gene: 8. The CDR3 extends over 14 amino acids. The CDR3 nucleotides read TGTGCCAGCTTCACCTCGGGGGGGCTAGATACGCAGTATTTT. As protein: CASFTSGGLDTQYF.

CDR3 sequence reads: CASSVTGAYEQYF. CDR3 sequence (DNA): TGTGCCAGCAGCGTAACAGGGGCCTACGAGCAGTACTTC. The chain carries TRBV9 and TRBJ2-7, with 7 bases identical to TRBD1. The CDR3 sequence is 13 residues long. Per germline, CDR1 SGDLS and CDR2 YYNGEE. Trimming removed 1 base from V and 2 bases from J; junction bases left unmatched: 0.

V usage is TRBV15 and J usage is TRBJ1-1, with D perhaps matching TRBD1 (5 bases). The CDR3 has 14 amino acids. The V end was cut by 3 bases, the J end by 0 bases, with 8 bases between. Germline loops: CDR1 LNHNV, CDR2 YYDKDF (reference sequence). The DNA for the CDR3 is TGTGCCACCAGCAGCGGGACTGTGAACACTGAAGCTTTCTTT. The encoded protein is CATSSGTVNTEAFF.

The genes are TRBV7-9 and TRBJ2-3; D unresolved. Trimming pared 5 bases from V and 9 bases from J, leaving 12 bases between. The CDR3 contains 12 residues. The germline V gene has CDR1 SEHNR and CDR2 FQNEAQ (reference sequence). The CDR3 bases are TGTGCCAGCAGCCTGGACCTCCCCACGCAGTATTTT. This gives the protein CASSLDLPTQYF.

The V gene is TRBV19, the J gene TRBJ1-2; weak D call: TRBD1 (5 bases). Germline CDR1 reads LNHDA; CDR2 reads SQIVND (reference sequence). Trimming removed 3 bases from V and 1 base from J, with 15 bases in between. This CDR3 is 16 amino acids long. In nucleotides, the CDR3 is TGTGCCAGTAGTATTTTACGGCAGGGCCTTAACTATGGCTACACCTTC. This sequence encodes CASSILRQGLNYGYTF.

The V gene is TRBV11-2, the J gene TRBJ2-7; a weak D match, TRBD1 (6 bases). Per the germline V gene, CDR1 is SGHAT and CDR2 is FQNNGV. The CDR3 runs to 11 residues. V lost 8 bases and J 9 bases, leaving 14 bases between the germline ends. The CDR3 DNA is TGTGCCAGCGGGGGCCCTTGGGGGCAGTACTTC. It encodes CASGGPWGQYF.

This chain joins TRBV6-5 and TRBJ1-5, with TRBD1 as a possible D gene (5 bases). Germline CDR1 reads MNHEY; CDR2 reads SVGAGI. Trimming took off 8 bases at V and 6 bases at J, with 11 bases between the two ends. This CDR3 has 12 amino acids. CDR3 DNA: TGTGCCAGCCAAGTGGGGGGTCAGCCCCAGCATTTT. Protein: CASQVGGQPQHF.

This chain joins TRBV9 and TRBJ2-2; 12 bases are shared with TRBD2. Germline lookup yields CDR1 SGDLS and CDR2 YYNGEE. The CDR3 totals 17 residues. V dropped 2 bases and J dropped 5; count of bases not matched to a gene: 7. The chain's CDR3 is CASSVFTGTSGTGELFF. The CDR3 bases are TGTGCCAGCAGCGTCTTTACCGGGACTAGCGGGACCGGGGAGCTGTTTTTT.

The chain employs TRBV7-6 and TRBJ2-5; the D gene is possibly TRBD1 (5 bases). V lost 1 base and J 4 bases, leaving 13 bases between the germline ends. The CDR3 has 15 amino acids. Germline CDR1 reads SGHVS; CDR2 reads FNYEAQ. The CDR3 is CASSLESGRVETQYF. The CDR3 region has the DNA TGTGCCAGCAGCTTAGAGAGTGGCAGGGTAGAGACCCAGTACTTC. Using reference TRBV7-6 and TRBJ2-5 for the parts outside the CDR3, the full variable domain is GAGVSQSPRYKVTKRGQDVALRCDPISGHVSLYWYRQALGQGPEFLTYFNYEAQQDKSGLPNDRFSAERPEGSISTLTIQRTEQRDSAMYRCASSLESGRVETQYFGPGTRLLVL.

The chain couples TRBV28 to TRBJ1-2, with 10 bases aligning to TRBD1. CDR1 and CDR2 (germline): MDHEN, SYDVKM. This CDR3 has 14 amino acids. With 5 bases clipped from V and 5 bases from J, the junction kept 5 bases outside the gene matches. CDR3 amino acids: CASSDRGREYGYTF. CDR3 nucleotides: TGTGCCAGCAGTGACAGGGGGCGCGAATATGGCTACACCTTC.

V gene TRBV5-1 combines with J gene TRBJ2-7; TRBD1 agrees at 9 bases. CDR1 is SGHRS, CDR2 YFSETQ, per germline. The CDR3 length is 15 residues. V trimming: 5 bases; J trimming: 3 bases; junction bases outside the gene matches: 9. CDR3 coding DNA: TGCGCCAGCAGACTCGACAGGGGGGACCGCTACGAGCAGTACTTC. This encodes CASRLDRGDRYEQYF.

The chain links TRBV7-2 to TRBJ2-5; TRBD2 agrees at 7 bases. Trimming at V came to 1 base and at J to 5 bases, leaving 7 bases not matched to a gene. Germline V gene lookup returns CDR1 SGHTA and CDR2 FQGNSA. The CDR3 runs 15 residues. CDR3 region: CASSLVAWEGETQYF. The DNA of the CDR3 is TGTGCCAGCAGCTTAGTAGCGTGGGAGGGGGAGACCCAGTACTTC.